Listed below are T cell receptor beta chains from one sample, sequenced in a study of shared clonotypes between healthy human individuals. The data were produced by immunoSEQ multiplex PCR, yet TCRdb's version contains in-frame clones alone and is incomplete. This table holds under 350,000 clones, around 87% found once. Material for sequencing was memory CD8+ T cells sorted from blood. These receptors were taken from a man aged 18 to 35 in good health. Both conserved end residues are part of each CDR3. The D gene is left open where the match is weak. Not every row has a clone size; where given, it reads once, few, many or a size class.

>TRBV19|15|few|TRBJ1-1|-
CASSIRAGFHTEAFF
TGTGCCAGTAGTATTAGGGCAGGGTTCCACACTGAAGCTTTCTTT
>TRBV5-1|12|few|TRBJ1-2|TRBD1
CASSEGQYGYTF
TGCGCCAGCAGCGAGGGACAGTATGGCTACACCTTC
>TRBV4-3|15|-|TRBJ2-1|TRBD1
CASSQDAPGGDEQFF
TGCGCCAGCAGCCAAGATGCTCCAGGGGGCGATGAGCAGTTCTTC
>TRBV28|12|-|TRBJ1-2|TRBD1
CASTTGSGGYTF
TGTGCCAGTACGACAGGGTCGGGTGGCTACACCTTC
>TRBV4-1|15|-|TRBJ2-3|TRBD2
CASSLTSGTTDTQYF
TGCGCCAGCAGCCTCACTAGCGGGACTACAGATACGCAGTATTTT
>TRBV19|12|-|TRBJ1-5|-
CASRGPVQPQHF
TGTGCCAGTAGGGGGCCTGTTCAGCCCCAGCATTTT
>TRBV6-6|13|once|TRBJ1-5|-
CASSFGPNQPQHF
TGTGCCAGCAGTTTTGGACCCAATCAGCCCCAGCATTTT
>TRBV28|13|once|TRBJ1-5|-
CASSPTGGQPQHF
TGTGCCAGCAGTCCTACGGGGGGCCAGCCCCAGCATTTT
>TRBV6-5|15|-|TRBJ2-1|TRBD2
CASSYFRGGADEQFF
TGTGCCAGCAGTTATTTCCGCGGGGGGGCGGATGAGCAGTTCTTC
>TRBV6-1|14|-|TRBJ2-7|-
CASSDGNPDYEQYF
TGTGCCAGCAGTGATGGTAATCCAGACTACGAGCAGTACTTC
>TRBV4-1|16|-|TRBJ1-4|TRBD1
CASSLPQGPTNEKLFF
TGCGCCAGCAGCCTTCCACAGGGGCCAACTAATGAAAAACTGTTTTTT
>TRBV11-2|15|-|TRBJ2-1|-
CASSRGGPLQGVEFF
TGTGCCAGCAGCCGCGGAGGGCCTTTACAGGGCGTGGAGTTCTTC
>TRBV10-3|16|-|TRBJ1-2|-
CAISEVRLGGAYGYTF
TGTGCCATCAGTGAAGTTCGCCTCGGTGGGGCTTATGGCTACACCTTC
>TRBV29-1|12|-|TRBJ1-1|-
CSVSQGSPEAFF
TGCAGCGTTTCCCAGGGTTCCCCTGAAGCTTTCTTT
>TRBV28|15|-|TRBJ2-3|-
CASSLTPDGGDTQYF
TGTGCCAGCAGTTTAACCCCAGACGGGGGAGATACGCAGTATTTT
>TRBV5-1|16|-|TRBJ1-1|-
CASSLTGALMNTEAFF
TGCGCCAGCAGCTTGACCGGGGCCCTAATGAACACTGAAGCTTTCTTT
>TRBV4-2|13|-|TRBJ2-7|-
CASSYSQVYEQYF
TGTGCCAGCAGCTATAGTCAGGTCTACGAGCAGTACTTC
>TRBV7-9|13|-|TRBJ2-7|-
CASSLRGDYEQYF
TGTGCCAGCAGCTTAAGGGGCGACTACGAGCAGTACTTC
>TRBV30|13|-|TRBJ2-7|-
CAWSGDNSYEQYF
TGTGCCTGGAGTGGGGACAACTCCTACGAGCAGTACTTC
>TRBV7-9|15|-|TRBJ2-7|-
CASSPDRVSSYEQYF
TGTGCCAGCAGCCCAGACAGAGTATCGTCCTACGAGCAGTACTTC
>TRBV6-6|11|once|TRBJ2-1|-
CASSWSGEQFF
TGTGCCAGCAGTTGGAGCGGTGAGCAGTTCTTC
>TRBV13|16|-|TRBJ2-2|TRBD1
CASSPTTDRGNGELFF
TGTGCCAGCAGCCCGACGACCGACAGGGGAAACGGGGAGCTGTTTTTT
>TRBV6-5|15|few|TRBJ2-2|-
CASSYGTPNTGELFF
TGTGCCAGCAGTTATGGGACACCTAACACCGGGGAGCTGTTTTTT
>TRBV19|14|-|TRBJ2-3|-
CASSIVLAGDTQYF
TGTGCCAGTAGTATAGTCCTGGCGGGAGATACGCAGTATTTT
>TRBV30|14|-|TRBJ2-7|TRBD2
CAWSKTSGINEQYF
TGTGCCTGGAGTAAGACTAGCGGGATCAACGAGCAGTACTTC
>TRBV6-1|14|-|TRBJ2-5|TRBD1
CASSGTGGRETQYF
TGTGCCAGCAGTGGGACAGGGGGCAGGGAGACCCAGTACTTC
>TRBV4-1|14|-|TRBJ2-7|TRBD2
CASSPLAGSYEQYF
TGCGCCAGCAGCCCCCTAGCGGGATCCTACGAGCAGTACTTC
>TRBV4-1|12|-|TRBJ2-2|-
CASSPGTGELFF
TGCGCCAGCAGCCCAGGAACCGGGGAGCTGTTTTTT
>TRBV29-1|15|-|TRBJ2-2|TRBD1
CSVEPGTGGFGELFF
TGCAGCGTTGAGCCCGGGACAGGGGGATTCGGGGAGCTGTTTTTT